This T cell receptor beta chain was identified during a study of blood T cell repertoires in COVID-19. At the level of the study: Some COVID-19 samples were acute and others convalescent; all came from the United States, Italy and Spain. Sources were T cells, B-cell-depleted T cells, or PBMCs; the material itself was cDNA or gDNA.

Trimming cost V 2 bases and J 0 bases, with 13 bases left between them. The CDR3 has 16 amino acids. CDR1 and CDR2 (germline): MNHEY, SMNVEV (reference sequence). How the authors handled the data: Reference gene primer amplification in the assay estimated nucleated cell counts. TCRdb's copy holds only in-frame clones and misses some; the assay was immunoSEQ multiplex PCR. The D gene and trimming were derived from the DNA, and the V and J assignments and clone size from that table. The sample lists over 600,000 clones, 75% to 90% seen once, with over 0.2% in the top ten. V is TRBV27 and J is TRBJ1-2; no firm D call. The receptor's source is a woman under 30 with acute or convalescent COVID-19. The sequencing input was peripheral blood. In DNA, the CDR3 is TGTGCCAGCAGTTTAATGCGCGGGGTGTCTAACTATGGCTACACCTTC. This translates into CASSLMRGVSNYGYTF.